This T cell receptor beta chain was sequenced for a study of monozygotic twins with inflammatory bowel disease. Germline V gives CDR1 MGHRA, CDR2 YSYEKL. This CDR3 spans 16 amino acids. From its re-call of the 5' RACE reads, TCRdb lists each CDR3 protein once, without DNA. The table lists 300,000 to 350,000 distinct CDR3 sequences. The chain is built from TRBV4-1 and TRBJ2-1; TCRdb returns TRBD1, unconfirmable since there is no DNA. The receptor was derived from a human donor with ulcerative colitis or Crohn's disease, or a healthy co-twin of an affected twin (not recorded which). The specimen was blood. CDR3 sequence reads: CASSQGGGGTYNEQFF.